What follows describes a single TCR gamma chain. This clone has only a few counts. Which antigen it targets is not known. Translating this DNA gives a protein that differs at residue 4 from the TCRdb one, which belongs to a much larger clone; a read error is likely, and the protein shown is this translation. This entry comes from a study of gammadelta T cells in human blood (dated by TCRdb to about 2020). What the study reported, not specific to this receptor: According to the study, polyclonal expansion of innate gamma-delta T cells right after birth appeared to be driven by microbial exposure.

The library was produced with RT-PCR. Instrument on record: Illumina MiSeq. TCRdb reran clone calling on the public reads with CATT; rows sharing one DNA sequence were then combined. Across this sample there are fewer than 200 gamma-chain clones, with approximately 1.5% seen only once. Roughly 76% of the sample comes from the top ten. V is pruned by 11 bases and J by 3 bases, leaving 10 bases of the junction without a gene match. From cysteine to phenylalanine, the CDR3 is 14 amino acids long. The CDR3 DNA has 42 bases and is translated from base 1. This sequence uses TRGV10 and TRGJP1. TRGV10 is recorded as an ORF, its role being uncertain. Specimen: non-Vgamma9Vdelta2 gamma-delta T cells from fetal blood. The origin of this receptor is a human fetus. At the DNA level, the sequence is TGTGCTGCGGGGGATTGGGCCACTGGTTGGTTCAAGATATTT. It codes for CAAGDWATGWFKIF.